The TCR beta chain described here comes from a study of blood T cells in healthy people across ages. The authors ran a second PCR of 7 to 11 cycles using a sample-barcoded 5' primer and a J-beta primer mix. In TCRdb, the 5' RACE reads were re-called with MiXCR into one record per CDR3 protein. The data contain 600,000 to 900,000 distinct CDR3 sequences, roughly 24% of them singletons. Total RNA was isolated from each sample in quantities of at least 6 micrograms. This clonotype was found a few times. Germline lookup yields CDR1 KGHSH and CDR2 LQKENI. The CDR3 length is 17 residues. Trimming cost V 2 bases and J 2 bases, with 16 bases left between them. The same data also went into a second study, on T cells of mothers and their children. That report adds: Over 8 million reads per mother and approximately 3.2 million per child were obtained.

The chain links TRBV18 to TRBJ1-5, with D uncertain. Sequenced sample: blood. The TCR comes from a boy aged 5-17 years in good health. Written as DNA, the CDR3 is TGTGCCAGCTCACCAGGGGAGCGGGTTATAGGCAATCAGCCCCAGCATTTT. Translating gives CASSPGERVIGNQPQHF. The variable domain in full, completed from reference TRBV18 and TRBJ1-5, reads NAGVMQNPRHLVRRRGQEARLRCSPMKGHSHVYWYRQLPEEGLKFMVYLQKENIIDESGMPKERFSAEFPKEGPSILRIQQVVRGDSAAYFCASSPGERVIGNQPQHFGDGTRLSIL.